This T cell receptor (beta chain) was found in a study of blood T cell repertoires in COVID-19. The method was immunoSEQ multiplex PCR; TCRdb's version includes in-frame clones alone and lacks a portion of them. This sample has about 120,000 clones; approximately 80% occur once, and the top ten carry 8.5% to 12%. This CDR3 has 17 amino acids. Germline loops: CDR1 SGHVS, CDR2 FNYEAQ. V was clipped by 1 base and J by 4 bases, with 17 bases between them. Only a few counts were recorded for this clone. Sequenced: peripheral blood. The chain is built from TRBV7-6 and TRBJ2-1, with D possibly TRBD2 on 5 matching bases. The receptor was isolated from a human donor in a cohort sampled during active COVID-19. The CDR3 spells CASSLGAGGSVYNEQFF. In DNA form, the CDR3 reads TGTGCCAGCAGCTTAGGGGCCGGCGGGTCGGTTTACAATGAGCAGTTCTTC. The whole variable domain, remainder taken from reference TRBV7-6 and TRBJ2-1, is GAGVSQSPRYKVTKRGQDVALRCDPISGHVSLYWYRQALGQGPEFLTYFNYEAQQDKSGLPNDRFSAERPEGSISTLTIQRTEQRDSAMYRCASSLGAGGSVYNEQFFGPGTRLTVL.